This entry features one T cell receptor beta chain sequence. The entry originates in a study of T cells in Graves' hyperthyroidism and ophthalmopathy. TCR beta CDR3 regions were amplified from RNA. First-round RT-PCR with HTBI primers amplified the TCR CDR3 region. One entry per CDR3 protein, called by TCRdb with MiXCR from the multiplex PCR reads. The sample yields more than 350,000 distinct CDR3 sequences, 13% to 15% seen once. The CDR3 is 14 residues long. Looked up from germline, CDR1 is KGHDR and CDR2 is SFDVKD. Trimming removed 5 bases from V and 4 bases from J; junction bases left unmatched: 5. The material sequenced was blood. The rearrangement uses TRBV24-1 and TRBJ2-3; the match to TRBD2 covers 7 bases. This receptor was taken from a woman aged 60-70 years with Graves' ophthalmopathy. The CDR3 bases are TGTGCCACCAGTGTGGGGGGGACCTCAGATACGCAGTATTTT. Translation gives CATSVGGTSDTQYF.